Listed below are T cell receptor beta chains from one sample, sequenced in a study of PD-L1 blockade in urothelial cancer. Using immunoSEQ multiplex PCR, the repertoire was profiled, and TCRdb retains in-frame clones only, with some absent. The table shows about 56,000 clones, with 85% occurring only once. Sequenced here: PBMCs, sampled around atezolizumab (anti-PD-L1) treatment. The source of these receptors is a man between 70 and 80 years old with urothelial cancer. The CDR3 runs from the conserved cysteine through the conserved F or W. The order of the fields is V gene, J gene, D gene, clone size, CDR3 protein, CDR3 DNA. A D gene is named only where the DNA matches it firmly. Clone size, where shown, is once, few, many, or a class for clones that have expanded.

>TRBV14|TRBJ1-2|.|.
CASSQDMYGYTF
TGTGCCAGCAGCCAAGATATGTATGGCTACACCTTC
>TRBV10-2|TRBJ2-3|TRBD1|.
CASVTDRDTDTQYF
TGCGCCAGCGTTACGGACAGGGACACAGATACGCAGTATTTT
>TRBV6-5|TRBJ1-2|TRBD1|.
CASSPQGAGYGYTF
TGTGCCAGCAGTCCACAGGGGGCAGGCTATGGCTACACCTTC
>TRBV5-1|TRBJ2-7|TRBD2|.
CASSPGTSGRVTYEQYF
TGCGCCAGCAGCCCGGGTACTAGCGGGAGGGTTACCTACGAGCAGTACTTC
>TRBV15|TRBJ1-5|TRBD1|.
CATSRESGTGTGVQPQHF
TGTGCCACCAGCAGGGAATCCGGGACAGGGACCGGGGTTCAGCCCCAGCATTTT
>TRBV19|TRBJ1-1|TRBD1|.
CASSTDRVSEAFF
TGTGCCAGTAGTACCGACAGGGTATCTGAAGCTTTCTTT
>TRBV11-2|TRBJ2-7|.|.
CASSLEGGGYEQYF
TGTGCCAGCAGCTTAGAAGGGGGGGGCTACGAGCAGTACTTC
>TRBV4-1|TRBJ1-1|TRBD1|.
CASSQEGTVGTEAFF
TGCGCCAGCAGCCAAGAGGGGACAGTGGGGACTGAAGCTTTCTTT
>TRBV19|TRBJ1-1|.|.
CASSMRGTEAFF
TGTGCCAGTAGTATGAGAGGGACTGAAGCTTTCTTT
>TRBV9|TRBJ2-5|.|.
CASSVNGIETQYF
TGTGCCAGCAGCGTAAACGGGATTGAGACCCAGTACTTC
>TRBV5-1|TRBJ2-3|.|.
CASSLARGAREADTQYF
TGCGCCAGCAGCTTGGCCCGGGGGGCCCGGGAGGCAGATACGCAGTATTTT
>TRBV7-3|TRBJ2-3|TRBD2|.
CASSQGLAGATQYF
TGTGCCAGCAGCCAAGGGCTAGCGGGAGCTACGCAGTATTTT
>TRBV28|TRBJ2-7|TRBD2|.
CASSLSGLAGGRGYEQYF
TGTGCCAGCAGTTTGTCGGGATTAGCGGGAGGGCGGGGGTACGAGCAGTACTTC
>TRBV9|TRBJ1-1|.|.
CASSEGRDTEAFF
TGTGCCAGCAGCGAGGGCAGGGACACTGAAGCTTTCTTT
>TRBV9|TRBJ2-3|TRBD2|.
CASSAGTTISDTQYF
TGTGCCAGCAGCGCCGGGACTACCATATCAGATACGCAGTATTTT
>TRBV2|TRBJ1-2|.|few
CASSEGWGRPGTF
TGTGCCAGCAGTGAAGGTTGGGGGCGTCCCGGTACCTTC
>TRBV6-1|TRBJ1-5|.|.
CASSGAPGNQPQHF
TGTGCCAGCAGTGGGGCGCCTGGCAATCAGCCCCAGCATTTT
>TRBV7-2|TRBJ2-1|.|.
CASSLKASSYNEQFF
TGTGCCAGCAGCTTAAAAGCGAGCTCCTACAATGAGCAGTTCTTC
>TRBV6-1|TRBJ2-1|.|.
CASSEIDSSSYNEQFF
TGTGCCAGCAGTGAAATAGACAGTAGCTCCTACAATGAGCAGTTCTTC
>TRBV5-1|TRBJ2-5|.|.
CASSSGQGGVETQYF
TGCGCCAGCAGTTCAGGACAGGGAGGGGTGGAGACCCAGTACTTC
>TRBV9|TRBJ1-4|TRBD1|.
CASSVEGADNEKLFF
TGTGCCAGCAGCGTAGAGGGGGCAGACAATGAAAAACTGTTTTTT
>TRBV18|TRBJ1-3|.|.
CASSPRRFSGNTIYF
TGTGCCAGCTCACCACGGAGGTTCTCTGGAAACACCATATATTTT